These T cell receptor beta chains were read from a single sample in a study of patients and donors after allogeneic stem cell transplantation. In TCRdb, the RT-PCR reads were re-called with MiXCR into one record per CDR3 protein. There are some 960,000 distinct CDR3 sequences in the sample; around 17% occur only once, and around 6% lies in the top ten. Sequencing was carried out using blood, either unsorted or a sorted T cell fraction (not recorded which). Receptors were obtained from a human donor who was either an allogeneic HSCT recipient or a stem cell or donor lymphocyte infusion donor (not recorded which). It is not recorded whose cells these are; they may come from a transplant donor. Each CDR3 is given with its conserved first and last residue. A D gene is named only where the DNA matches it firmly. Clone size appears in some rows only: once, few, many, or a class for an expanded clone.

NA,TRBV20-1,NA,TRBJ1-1,TGCAGTGCTAGATTGGGGACCCCGGCGGGGAACACTGAAGCTTTCTTT,CSARLGTPAGNTEAFF
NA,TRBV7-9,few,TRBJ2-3,TGTGCCAGCAGCTCGACCGGAGAATTGACCGCTACGCAGTATTTT,CASSSTGELTATQYF
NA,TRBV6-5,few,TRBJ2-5,TGTGCCAGCAGTTACTATCGTGGGGGGCGTGGAGAGACCCAGTACTTC,CASSYYRGGRGETQYF
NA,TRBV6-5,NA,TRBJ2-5,TGTGCCAGCAGTTACGGCGGGGATGGGGGGGAGACCCAGTACTTC,CASSYGGDGGETQYF
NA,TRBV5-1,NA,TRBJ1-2,TGCGCCAGCAGCTTGGGGGACAAGAACTATGGCTACACCTTC,CASSLGDKNYGYTF
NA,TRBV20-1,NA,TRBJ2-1,TGCAGTGCTAGAGATGTGCCCTCGACGGTTACCTACAATGAGCAGTTCTTC,CSARDVPSTVTYNEQFF
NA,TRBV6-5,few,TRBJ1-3,TGTGCCAGCAGTTTCACTTCTCGTAGCTCTGGAAACACCATATATTTT,CASSFTSRSSGNTIYF
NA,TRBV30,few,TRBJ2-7,TGTGCCTGGAGCGGCAGGGGTTACGAGCAGTACTTC,CAWSGRGYEQYF
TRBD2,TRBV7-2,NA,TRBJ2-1,TGTGCCAGCAGCTTGGGACTAGCGGCTAGCTCCTACAATGAGCAGTTCTTC,CASSLGLAASSYNEQFF
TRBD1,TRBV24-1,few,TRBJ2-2,TGTGCCACCAGTGGCGGTCGGGACAGTAACACCGGGGAGCTGTTTTTT,CATSGGRDSNTGELFF
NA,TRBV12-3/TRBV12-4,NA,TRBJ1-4,TGTGCCAGTCTACCCCGGGGGGCCCCTAATGAAAAACTGTTTTTT,CASLPRGAPNEKLFF
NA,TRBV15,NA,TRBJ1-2,TGTGCCACCAGCAGAGATAGCACGGGAGGTGGTGGCTACACCTTC,CATSRDSTGGGGYTF
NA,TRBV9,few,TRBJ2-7,TGTGCCAGCAGCGTAGGAGGATTGGGTGCCCACGAGCAGTACTTC,CASSVGGLGAHEQYF
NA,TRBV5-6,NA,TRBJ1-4,TGTGCCAGCAGCTTGGGGCGCCATAATGAAAAACTGTTTTTT,CASSLGRHNEKLFF
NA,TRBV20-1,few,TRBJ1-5,TGCAGTGTACCACAGGGTTCTGGTCAGCCCCAGCATTTT,CSVPQGSGQPQHF
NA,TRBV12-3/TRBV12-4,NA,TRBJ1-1,TGTGCCAGCACCCTTTGGGGGATGAACACTGAAGCTTTCTTT,CASTLWGMNTEAFF
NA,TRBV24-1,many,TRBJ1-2,TGTGCCACCAGTGATCGGGCTAACTATGGCTACACCTTC,CATSDRANYGYTF
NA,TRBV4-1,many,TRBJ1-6,TGCGCCAGCAGCCAGCTGGGATCGGGACGCTATAATTCACCCCTCCACTTT,CASSQLGSGRYNSPLHF
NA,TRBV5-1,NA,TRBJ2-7,TGCGCCAGCAGCTTGGACGCAGGGGCTTCCTACGAGCAGTACTTC,CASSLDAGASYEQYF
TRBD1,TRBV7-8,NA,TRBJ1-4,TGTGCCAGCAGACAGGGGGCGGCAACTAATGAAAAACTGTTTTTT,CASRQGAATNEKLFF
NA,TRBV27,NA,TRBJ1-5,TGTGCCAGCAGCCAGAGTGGGGTCAATCAGCCCCAGCATTTT,CASSQSGVNQPQHF
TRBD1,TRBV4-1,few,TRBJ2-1,TGCGCCAGCAGCCGCCTCGGGACAGGGGGAGGTGAGCAGTTCTTC,CASSRLGTGGGEQFF
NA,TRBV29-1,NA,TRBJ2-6,TGCAGCGTCCTGGCTTCTCAGGGTCCTGGGGCCAACGTCCTGACTTTC,CSVLASQGPGANVLTF
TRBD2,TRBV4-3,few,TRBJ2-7,TGCGCCAGCAGCCAGACTAGCGGGGGGGCTTACGAGCAGTACTTC,CASSQTSGGAYEQYF
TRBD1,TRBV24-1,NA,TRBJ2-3,TGTGCCACCATGCTCGGGACAGGGTTCGGCACAGATACGCAGTATTTT,CATMLGTGFGTDTQYF
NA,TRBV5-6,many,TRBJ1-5,TGTGCCAGCAGTTGGGGTCGCAATCAGCCCCAGCATTTT,CASSWGRNQPQHF
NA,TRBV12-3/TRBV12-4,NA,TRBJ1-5,TGTGCCAGCAGTTTACGGGACAAGTATAGCAATCAGCCCCAGCATTTT,CASSLRDKYSNQPQHF
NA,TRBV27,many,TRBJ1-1,TGTGCAGCGTTCAGGGGAGGGACTGAAGCTTTCTTT,CAAFRGGTEAFF
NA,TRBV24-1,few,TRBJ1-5,TGTGCCACCAGTGATTCGATTCAGCCCCAGCATTTT,CATSDSIQPQHF
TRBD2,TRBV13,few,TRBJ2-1,TGTGCCAGCAGGGGGAGGGCCTCCTACAATGAGCAGTTCTTC,CASRGRASYNEQFF
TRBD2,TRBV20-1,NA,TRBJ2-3,TGCAGTGCTAGAGAGATAGCTAGCGGGACCACAGATACGCAGTATTTT,CSAREIASGTTDTQYF
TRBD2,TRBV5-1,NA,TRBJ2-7,TGCGCCAGCAGAGCCGGGACTAGCTCCTACGAGCAGTACTTC,CASRAGTSSYEQYF
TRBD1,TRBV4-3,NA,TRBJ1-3,TGCGCCAGCAGCCAAGATAGTTGGGGGACAGGGGGCGAAAACACCATATATTTT,CASSQDSWGTGGENTIYF
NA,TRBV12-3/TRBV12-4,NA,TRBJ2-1,TGTGCCAGCAGCCCGGGGGCTGACTCCTACAATGAGCAGTTCTTC,CASSPGADSYNEQFF
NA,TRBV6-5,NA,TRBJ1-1,TGTGCCAGCACCAACTGGGGGACTGAAGCTTTCTTT,CASTNWGTEAFF
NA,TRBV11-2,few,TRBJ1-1,TGTGCCAGCAGCTTACCCACCCCTGAAGCTTTCTTT,CASSLPTPEAFF
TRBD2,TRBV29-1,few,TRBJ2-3,TGCAGCGTTGCGGGACTAGCGGGAGAAACGGGTACGCAGTATTTT,CSVAGLAGETGTQYF
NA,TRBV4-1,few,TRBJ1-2,TGCGCCAGCAGCCAAGACCCCGGAGCGGCGAACTATGGCTACACCTTC,CASSQDPGAANYGYTF
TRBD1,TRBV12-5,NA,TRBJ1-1,TGTGCTAGTGGTTTGTTGACAGGGGGGTCGAACACTGAAGCTTTCTTT,CASGLLTGGSNTEAFF
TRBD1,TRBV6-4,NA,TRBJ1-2,TGTGCCAGCAGTGACTCGAAACGGACAGGGAAAGTTGGTGGCTACACCTTC,CASSDSKRTGKVGGYTF
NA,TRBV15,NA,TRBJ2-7,TGTGCCACCAGCAGAGAAGGGGGGACGGTCTACGAGCAGTACTTC,CATSREGGTVYEQYF
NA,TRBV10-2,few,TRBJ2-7,TGCGCCAGCAGTGAATGGACAGCCGCCGGCGAGCAGTACTTC,CASSEWTAAGEQYF
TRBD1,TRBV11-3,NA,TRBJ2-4,TGTGCCAGCACCATCACAGGGGCAAACATTCAGTACTTC,CASTITGANIQYF
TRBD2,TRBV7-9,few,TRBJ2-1,TGTGCCAGCTACTCGCTTAGCGGGAGTAGGGGCGATGAGCAGTTCTTC,CASYSLSGSRGDEQFF
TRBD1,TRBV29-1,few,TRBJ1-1,TGCAGCGTCCCAAGGAAGGCCGGACAGGGGCCACTAATGAACACTGAAGCTTTCTTT,CSVPRKAGQGPLMNTEAFF
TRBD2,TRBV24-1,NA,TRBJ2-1,TGTGCCACCAGTTCAGCTGGGCAAGGGACTAGCGAATACAATGAGCAGTTCTTC,CATSSAGQGTSEYNEQFF